The TCR beta chain under discussion was sequenced for a study of Ad26.COV2.S vaccination and SARS-CoV-2 variants. Overall study context: Once or twice, 56 days apart, Ad26.COV2.S was delivered intramuscularly.

This CDR3 is 17 amino acids long. The V and J ends lost 1 base and 2 bases respectively, with 17 bases between them. Germline V gives CDR1 SQVTM, CDR2 ANQGSEA. Data came from immunoSEQ multiplex PCR; TCRdb stores just in-frame clones and leaves some out. This table has about half a million clones, 80% to 90% appearing once. Treatment in this sample: around 19 received Ad26.COV2.S at low or high dose, single or two shots; several received placebo; per-sample allocation not given. Collection of the samples took place on day 63 after the first injection of vaccine or placebo. Cohort 1b enrolled adults aged 18-55 years in Boston. Study conclusions and caveats: Possibly, TCR breadth and depth analyses underestimated total T cell responses. Post-vaccination spike-specific CD8+ and CD4+ T cell responses reportedly had substantial breadth.

Details on this clone: Its matching antigen is unknown.

Sequenced here: peripheral blood, sampled in a trial of Ad26.COV2.S vaccine versus placebo. This sequence originates from a person aged 18-60 years who received the Ad26.COV2.S COVID-19 vaccine or a placebo. The chain joins TRBV29-1 to TRBJ1-4, with D perhaps TRBD1 (6 bases). The CDR3 sequence: CSVEGAGAGLTNEKLFF. CDR3 sequence (DNA): TGCAGCGTTGAAGGGGCGGGGGCTGGGCTCACTAATGAAAAACTGTTTTTT.